This passage covers 29 T cell receptor beta chains from one sample sequenced in a study of blood T cell repertoires in COVID-19. Using immunoSEQ multiplex PCR, the repertoire was profiled, and TCRdb retains in-frame clones only, with some absent. The sample consists of 75,000 to 95,000 clones, roughly 89% of them appearing once. Sequenced sample: peripheral blood. The receptors stem from a man aged 50 to 60 with active COVID-19.

This chain joins TRBV4-2 and TRBJ2-7; 12 nucleotides line up with TRBD1. The germline V gene has CDR1 LGHNA and CDR2 YNFKEQ. The CDR3 runs to 17 residues. Trimming at V came to 3 bases and at J to 3 bases, leaving 9 bases not matched to a gene. The CDR3 is CASSQDRGTGGFYEQYF. CDR3 coding DNA: TGTGCCAGCAGCCAGGACAGGGGGACAGGGGGCTTCTACGAGCAGTACTTC.

V gene TRBV5-8 combines with J gene TRBJ2-7; 7 bases are a match to TRBD2. Germline trimming cut 4 bases from V and 0 bases from J; bases unmatched to any gene: 4. Germline V lookup: CDR1 SGHTS, CDR2 YDEGEE. The CDR3 totals 14 residues. The CDR3 sequence is CASSLQRDSYEQYF. The CDR3 coding sequence is TGTGCCAGCAGCCTCCAGCGGGACTCCTACGAGCAGTACTTC.

The chain joins TRBV4-1 to TRBJ1-5; D not certain. The V gene's germline CDR1 is MGHRA and CDR2 YSYEKL. V was cut by 1 base and J by 0 bases, with 4 bases left in between. The CDR3 is made up of 14 amino acids. The CDR3, as DNA: TGCGCCAGCAGCCAAGTTCTTAGCAATCAGCCCCAGCATTTT. Its translation is CASSQVLSNQPQHF.

The chain employs TRBV3-1 (or the pseudogene TRBV3-2) and TRBJ1-6; TRBD1 agrees at 7 bases. The CDR3 covers 16 residues. V dropped 5 bases and J dropped 9; count of bases not matched to a gene: 13. Germline CDR1 is LGHDT and CDR2 is YNNKEL (reference sequence). The CDR3 protein is CASSGLITGDGSPLHF. In DNA, the CDR3 is TGTGCCAGCAGCGGCTTAATTACAGGGGATGGTTCACCCCTCCACTTT.

The chain is built from TRBV18 and TRBJ2-3, with 7 bases matching TRBD1. CDR1 KGHSH and CDR2 LQKENI come from the germline V gene. The CDR3 extends over 18 amino acids. V gave up 3 bases and J gave up 0 bases; unmatched junction bases: 12. CDR3: CASSPPGQSITSTDTQYF. The CDR3 region has the DNA TGTGCCAGCTCACCTCCGGGACAGAGTATCACGAGCACAGATACGCAGTATTTT.

The chain has TRBV6-6 and TRBJ2-7, with 9 bases aligning to TRBD1. Losses at the gene ends were 5 bases for V and 6 bases for J; bases not matched to a gene: 5. Looked up from germline, CDR1 is MNHNY and CDR2 is SVGAGI (reference sequence). The CDR3 totals 13 residues. CDR3 sequence reads: CASSGQGTGEQYF. For the CDR3, the DNA is TGTGCCAGCAGTGGACAGGGGACAGGCGAGCAGTACTTC.

The chain couples TRBV15 to TRBJ2-7, with TRBD2 identical over 7 bases. Trimming cost V 8 bases and J 0 bases; bases outside gene matches: 7. Per germline, CDR1 LNHNV and CDR2 YYDKDF (reference sequence). The CDR3 has 14 residues. The CDR3 here is CATYSGGSSYEQYF. As DNA, the CDR3 is TGTGCCACCTATTCGGGGGGAAGCTCCTACGAGCAGTACTTC.

The rearrangement uses TRBV14 and TRBJ1-2; no definite D call. The CDR3 sequence is 14 residues long. Germline lookup yields CDR1 SGHDN and CDR2 FVKESK. Trimming stripped 4 bases from V and 3 bases from J, with 12 bases between. The CDR3 loop reads CASSPKSPYYGYTF. CDR3 nucleotides: TGTGCCAGCAGCCCCAAGAGTCCCTACTATGGCTACACCTTC.

The chain employs TRBV3-1 (or the pseudogene TRBV3-2) and TRBJ2-3; maybe TRBD1 (6 bases). The V and J ends lost 4 bases and 5 bases respectively, with 13 bases between them. The CDR3 runs 14 residues. The germline V gene encodes CDR1 LGHDT and CDR2 YNNKEL (reference sequence). The DNA for the CDR3 is TGTGCCAGCAGCCTAGGGGGACGCAGAGATACGCAGTATTTT. Its translation: CASSLGGRRDTQYF.

The V and J genes are TRBV14 and TRBJ1-1; no clear D. Trimming cost V 4 bases and J 2 bases, with 8 bases left between them. This CDR3 comprises 13 residues. Looked up from germline, CDR1 is SGHDN and CDR2 is FVKESK. The CDR3 is CASSRHPNTEAFF. The CDR3 nucleotides read TGTGCCAGCAGCCGGCACCCAAACACTGAAGCTTTCTTT.

The genes are TRBV3-1 (or the pseudogene TRBV3-2) and TRBJ1-2; 9 bases are a match to TRBD1. The germline CDR1 and CDR2 sequences are LGHDT and YNNKEL (reference sequence). The trim removed 1 base at V and 4 bases at J, leaving 4 bases unmatched. CDR3 length: 15 amino acids. The CDR3 nucleotides are TGTGCCAGCAGCCAAGTAACAGGGGGCGGCTATGGCTACACCTTC. Translation: CASSQVTGGGYGYTF.

The J gene is TRBJ2-7, the V gene TRBV28; the D gene is possibly TRBD1 (6 bases). The CDR3 is made up of 14 amino acids. With 3 bases removed from V and 0 bases from J, the gap between germline ends came to 9 bases. Per the germline V gene, CDR1 is MDHEN and CDR2 is SYDVKM. The chain's CDR3 is CASSLKGVSYEQYF. DNA of the CDR3: TGTGCCAGCAGTTTGAAGGGGGTCTCCTACGAGCAGTACTTC.

This chain uses TRBV11-2 with TRBJ2-7, with 8 nucleotides matching TRBD1. This CDR3 spans 13 amino acids. Germline-derived CDR1 and CDR2 are SGHAT and FQNNGV. The junction had 4 bases not matched to a gene; V was cut back by 5 bases and J by 4 bases. CDR3 amino acids: CASSPDRAYEQYF. The DNA of the CDR3 is TGTGCCAGCAGCCCGGACAGGGCTTACGAGCAGTACTTC.

V and J are TRBV28 and TRBJ1-1; D gene uncertain. CDR1 MDHEN and CDR2 SYDVKM come from the germline V gene. The ends were cut back, 3 bases at V and 0 bases at J, with 5 bases in the middle. The CDR3 has 13 residues. The CDR3 DNA reads TGTGCCAGCAGTTTGGCCCTGAACACTGAAGCTTTCTTT. Translating it yields CASSLALNTEAFF.

V and J are TRBV18 and TRBJ1-6, with 9 positions matching TRBD1. CDR3 length: 17 amino acids. Germline CDR1 reads KGHSH; CDR2 reads LQKENI. The V gene end was trimmed by 2 bases and the J gene end by 6 bases; junction bases not matched to a gene: 8. The CDR3 here is CASSPMAGTGRNSPLHF. For the CDR3, the DNA is TGTGCCAGCTCACCAATGGCCGGGACAGGGCGTAATTCACCCCTCCACTTT.

This sequence joins TRBV28 and TRBJ2-7; D may be TRBD2 (7 bases). CDR1 and CDR2 from the germline V gene are MDHEN and SYDVKM. The CDR3 contains 14 residues. V dropped 5 bases and J dropped 7 bases, with 18 bases sitting between them. Written as DNA, the CDR3 is TGTGCCAGCAGTCCACGGGGGGCCGGCCTAGAGCAGTACTTC. This codes for CASSPRGAGLEQYF.

In nucleotides, the CDR3 is TGCAGCGTTGAAGTGACAGGGATGAACTATGGCTACACCTTC. The encoded protein is CSVEVTGMNYGYTF. The rearrangement links TRBV29-1 to TRBJ1-2; 7 bases are a match to TRBD1. The CDR3 covers 14 residues. Germline V gene data show CDR1 as SQVTM and CDR2 as ANQGSEA. V shed 1 base, J shed 2 bases, and the junction held 4 bases outside the gene matches.

The chain has TRBV6-2 or TRBV6-3 and TRBJ2-3; a possible D gene is TRBD2 (6 bases). The germline V and J ends were trimmed by 6 bases and 4 bases, with 20 bases remaining between them. The germline gives CDR1 MNHEY, CDR2 SVGEGT. CDR3 size: 16 residues. The CDR3: CASSPREGWGADTQYF. The CDR3 nucleotides read TGTGCCAGCAGCCCTCGAGAAGGGTGGGGGGCAGATACGCAGTATTTT.

The V and J genes are TRBV19 and TRBJ2-7; 7 positions agree with TRBD1. CDR3 length equals 18 residues. V gave up 3 bases and J gave up 2 bases; unmatched junction bases: 16. From germline, CDR1 is LNHDA and CDR2 SQIVND (reference sequence). The CDR3 DNA reads as TGTGCCAGTAGTATGAAGGGGTTTGCCGGGGACAGACCCTACGAGCAGTACTTC. As protein: CASSMKGFAGDRPYEQYF.

The V gene is TRBV20-1, the J gene TRBJ2-3, with D maybe TRBD2 (5 bases). The CDR3 runs 10 residues. Germline V lookup: CDR1 DFQATT, CDR2 SNEGSKA (reference sequence). The CDR3 DNA reads TGCAGCCTCGGGGTAGATACGCAGTATTTT. This codes for CSLGVDTQYF.

The CDR3 DNA is TGTGCCAGCAGCGCCTGGACAGGGTCGCCGACCCAGTACTTC. This translates into CASSAWTGSPTQYF. V is TRBV9 and J is TRBJ2-5, with 8 bases matching TRBD1. With V trimmed by 3 bases and J by 7 bases, 8 bases remained unmatched. Germline lookup yields CDR1 SGDLS and CDR2 YYNGEE. The CDR3 totals 14 residues. Full variable domain (remainder filled in from reference TRBV9 and TRBJ2-5): DSGVTQTPKHLITATGQRVTLRCSPRSGDLSVYWYQQSLDQGLQFLIQYYNGEERAKGNILERFSAQQFPDLHSELNLSSLELGDSALYFCASSAWTGSPTQYFGPGTRLLVL.

The CDR3 region has the DNA TGTGCCAGCAGCATGACTAGCGGGAGGAACAATGAGCAGTTCTTC. Translated: CASSMTSGRNNEQFF. The V gene is TRBV5-4, the J gene TRBJ2-1, with 13 bases aligning to TRBD2. Germline CDR1 SGHNT, CDR2 YYREEE (reference sequence). This CDR3 region has 15 residues. Unmatched junction bases numbered 3, after V lost 4 bases and J lost 5 bases.

The chain uses TRBV7-8 and TRBJ2-6, with D possibly matching TRBD1 (6 bases). Germline CDR1 SGHVS, CDR2 FQNEAQ. The CDR3 extends over 15 amino acids. V dropped 8 bases and J dropped 1 base, with 12 bases sitting between them. The CDR3 DNA follows: TGTGCCAGCCATAGACAGGAGTCTGGGGCCAACGTCCTGACTTTC. Translating gives CASHRQESGANVLTF.

J is TRBJ1-2 and V is TRBV7-9, with TRBD1 identical over 9 bases. The CDR3 sequence is 13 residues long. Trimming cost V 5 bases and J 6 bases; bases outside gene matches: 4. The V gene's germline CDR1 is SEHNR and CDR2 FQNEAQ (reference sequence). This chain's CDR3 is CASSQGTGNGYTF. The CDR3 DNA sequence: TGTGCCAGCAGCCAGGGGACAGGGAATGGCTACACCTTC.

The chain uses TRBV7-2 and TRBJ1-5; unclear D gene. The ends were cut back, 0 bases at V and 7 bases at J, with 13 bases in the middle. This CDR3 comprises 15 residues. From germline, CDR1 is SGHTA and CDR2 FQGNSA. DNA for the CDR3: TGTGCCAGCAGCTTAGCGGTAGAGGAGGAACAGCCCCAGCATTTT. Its protein product is CASSLAVEEEQPQHF. Supplemented by reference TRBV7-2 and TRBJ1-5, the full variable domain reads GAGVSQSPSNKVTEKGKDVELRCDPISGHTALYWYRQSLGQGLEFLIYFQGNSAPDKSGLPSDRFSAERTGGSVSTLTIQRTQQEDSAVYLCASSLAVEEEQPQHFGDGTRLSIL.

V and J are TRBV28 and TRBJ1-4; D is uncertain. V was clipped by 2 bases and J by 8 bases, with 12 bases between them. The germline V gene encodes CDR1 MDHEN and CDR2 SYDVKM. This CDR3 has 14 amino acids. CDR3 DNA sequence: TGTGCCAGCAGTTTAGGGAGGGTACGGGAAAAACTGTTTTTT. This encodes CASSLGRVREKLFF.

The chain employs TRBV5-1 and TRBJ1-4; D is unresolved. The CDR3 contains 15 residues. Germline V gives CDR1 SGHRS, CDR2 YFSETQ. Between the trimmed V and J ends, which lost 5 bases and 4 bases, there was a span of 15 bases. The CDR3 loop is CASRPLQLNNEKLFF. The DNA of the CDR3 is TGCGCCAGCAGGCCCCTTCAGTTGAATAATGAAAAACTGTTTTTT.

The chain carries TRBV7-8 and TRBJ2-1, with TRBD2 matching over 8 bases. Germline CDR1 reads SGHVS; CDR2 reads FQNEAQ. With 1 base clipped from V and 7 bases from J, the junction kept 6 bases outside the gene matches. This CDR3 has 15 residues. This CDR3 is CASSLGGLVGNEQFF. DNA for the CDR3: TGTGCCAGCAGCTTAGGGGGACTAGTGGGGAATGAGCAGTTCTTC.

The CDR3 DNA follows: TGTGCCAGCAGCTCCGGACTAGCGGGCAGCACAGATACGCAGTATTTT. Translation gives CASSSGLAGSTDTQYF. The chain is built from TRBV11-3 and TRBJ2-3; TRBD2 matches at 11 bases. There are 16 residues in the CDR3. Germline V CDR1 and CDR2: SGHNT, YENEEA. J was trimmed by 0 bases and V by 4 bases; bases with no gene match: 3.